The T cell receptor (beta chain) under discussion was sequenced for a study of technical replicates of blood from a handful of donors (dated by TCRdb to about 2017). As regards this clone: Its cognate antigen has yet to be identified. One base away there is no much larger clone; base qualities are not given.

Library generation was performed with the immunoSEQ multiplex PCR assay. As stored in TCRdb, this immuneACCESS dataset retains in-frame rearrangements with V and J assigned. A fraction of the clones does not appear; measured against another copy, unresolved V genes explain less than half of the discrepancy, and the remainder lacks a known reason. Present in this sample are approximately 51,000 clones, about 94% of which were seen just once. 4.2% of the sample is taken by the ten largest. The CDR3 covers 14 residues, taking in both the cysteine and the phenylalanine. This entry keeps only the CDR3 DNA: 42 bases, framed from base 1. V is shortened by 5 bases, J by 14 bases, and the region joining them spans 19 bases. Looking up the germline V gene yields CDR1 SGHTA and CDR2 FQGNSA.

Input material: PBMCs. The chain employs TRBV7-2 and TRBJ1-6, with the D gene not confidently named. The sequence came from a human donor in good health. Some clones in this sample may be carry-over from other donors' samples. DNA sequence: TGTGCCAGCAGCCAAGACACCTATCCCGTTTCCCTCCACTTT. Translated, it gives CASSQDTYPVSLHF.